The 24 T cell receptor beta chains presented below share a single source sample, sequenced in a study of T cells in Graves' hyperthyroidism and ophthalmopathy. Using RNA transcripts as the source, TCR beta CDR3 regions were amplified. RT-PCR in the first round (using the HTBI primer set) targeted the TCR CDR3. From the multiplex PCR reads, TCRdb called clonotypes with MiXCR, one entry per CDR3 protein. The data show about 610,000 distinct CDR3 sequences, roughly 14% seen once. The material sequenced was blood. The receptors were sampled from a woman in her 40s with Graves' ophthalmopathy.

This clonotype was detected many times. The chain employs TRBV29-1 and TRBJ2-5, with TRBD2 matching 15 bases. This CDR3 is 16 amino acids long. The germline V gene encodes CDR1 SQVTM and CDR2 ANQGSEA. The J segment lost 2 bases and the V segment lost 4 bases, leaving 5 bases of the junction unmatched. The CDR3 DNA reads TGCAGCGTTGCCGGGACTAGCGGGAGGTTACAAGAGACCCAGTACTTC. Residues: CSVAGTSGRLQETQYF.

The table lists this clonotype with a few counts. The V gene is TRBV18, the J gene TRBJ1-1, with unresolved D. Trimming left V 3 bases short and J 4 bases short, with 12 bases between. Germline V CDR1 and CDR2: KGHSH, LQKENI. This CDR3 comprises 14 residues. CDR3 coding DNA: TGTGCCAGCTCACCGGCTGGGGTACGCACTGAAGCTTTCTTT. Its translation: CASSPAGVRTEAFF.

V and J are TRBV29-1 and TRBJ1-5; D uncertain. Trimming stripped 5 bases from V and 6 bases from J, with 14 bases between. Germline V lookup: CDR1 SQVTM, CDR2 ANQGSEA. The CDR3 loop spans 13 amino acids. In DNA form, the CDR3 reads TGCAGCGTTATTGGGGTTGCGGGTCAGCCCCAGCATTTT. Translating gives CSVIGVAGQPQHF.

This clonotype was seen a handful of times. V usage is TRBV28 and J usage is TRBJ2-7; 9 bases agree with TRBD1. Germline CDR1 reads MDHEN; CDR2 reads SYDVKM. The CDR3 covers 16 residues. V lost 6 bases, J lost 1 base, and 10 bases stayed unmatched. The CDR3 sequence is CASRGPGQGVSYEQYF. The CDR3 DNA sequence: TGTGCCAGCAGGGGGCCGGGACAGGGTGTTTCCTACGAGCAGTACTTC.

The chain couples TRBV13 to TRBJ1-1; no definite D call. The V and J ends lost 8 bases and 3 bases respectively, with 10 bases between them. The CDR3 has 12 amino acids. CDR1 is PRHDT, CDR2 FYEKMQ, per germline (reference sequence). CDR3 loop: CASGEGYTEAFF. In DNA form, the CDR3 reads TGTGCCAGCGGGGAGGGATACACTGAAGCTTTCTTT.

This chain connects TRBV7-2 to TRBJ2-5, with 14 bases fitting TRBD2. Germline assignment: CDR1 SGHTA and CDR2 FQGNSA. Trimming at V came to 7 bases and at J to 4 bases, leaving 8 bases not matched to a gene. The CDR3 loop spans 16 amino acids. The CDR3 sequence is CASNTGLAGVGETQYF. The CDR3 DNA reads TGTGCCAGCAATACGGGACTAGCGGGAGTGGGAGAGACCCAGTACTTC.

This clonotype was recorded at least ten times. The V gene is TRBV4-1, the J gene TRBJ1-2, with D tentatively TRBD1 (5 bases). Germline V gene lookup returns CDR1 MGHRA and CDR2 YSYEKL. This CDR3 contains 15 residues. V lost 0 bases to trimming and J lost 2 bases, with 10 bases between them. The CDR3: CASSQEPGTNYGYTF. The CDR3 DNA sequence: TGCGCCAGCAGCCAAGAACCAGGGACCAACTATGGCTACACCTTC.

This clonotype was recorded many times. The CDR3 region is CASSNRVEETQYF. CDR3 bases: TGTGCCAGCAGCAACAGGGTAGAGGAGACCCAGTACTTC. The V gene is TRBV6-4, the J gene TRBJ2-5; TRBD1 is a possible D gene (6 bases). This CDR3 contains 13 residues. Germline-derived CDR1 and CDR2 are MRHNA and SNTAGT. Trimming shortened V by 6 bases and J by 5 bases, and 13 bases separated the two germline ends.

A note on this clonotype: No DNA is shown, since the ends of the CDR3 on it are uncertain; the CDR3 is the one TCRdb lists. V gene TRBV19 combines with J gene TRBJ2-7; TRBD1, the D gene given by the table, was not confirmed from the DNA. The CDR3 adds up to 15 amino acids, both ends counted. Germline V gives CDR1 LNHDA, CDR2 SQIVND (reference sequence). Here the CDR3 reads CASSFGPGGTYEQYF.

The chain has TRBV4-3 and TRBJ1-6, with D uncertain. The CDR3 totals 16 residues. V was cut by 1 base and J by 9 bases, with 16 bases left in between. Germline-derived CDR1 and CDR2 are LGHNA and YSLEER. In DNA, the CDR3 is TGCGCCAGCAGCCAAGGGGTAGGCCAGGAGGCTTCACCCCTCCACTTT. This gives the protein CASSQGVGQEASPLHF.

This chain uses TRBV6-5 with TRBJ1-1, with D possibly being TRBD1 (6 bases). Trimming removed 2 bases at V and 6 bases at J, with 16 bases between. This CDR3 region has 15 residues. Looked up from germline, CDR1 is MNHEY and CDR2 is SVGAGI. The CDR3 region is CASSYGQSFIAEAFF. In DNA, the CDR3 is TGTGCCAGCAGTTACGGACAGTCCTTCATCGCTGAAGCTTTCTTT.

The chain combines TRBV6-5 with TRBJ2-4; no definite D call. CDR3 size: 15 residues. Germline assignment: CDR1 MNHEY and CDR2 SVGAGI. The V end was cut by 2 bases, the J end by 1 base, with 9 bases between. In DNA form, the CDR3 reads TGTGCCAGCAGTTACGATCTGGACGCCAAAAACATTCAGTACTTC. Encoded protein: CASSYDLDAKNIQYF.

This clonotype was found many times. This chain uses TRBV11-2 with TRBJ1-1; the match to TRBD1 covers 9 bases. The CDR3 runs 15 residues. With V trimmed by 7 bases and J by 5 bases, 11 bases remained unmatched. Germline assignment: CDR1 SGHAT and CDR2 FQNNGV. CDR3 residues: CASTLPGDRETEAFF. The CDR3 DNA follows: TGTGCCAGCACTCTTCCCGGGGACAGGGAGACTGAAGCTTTCTTT.

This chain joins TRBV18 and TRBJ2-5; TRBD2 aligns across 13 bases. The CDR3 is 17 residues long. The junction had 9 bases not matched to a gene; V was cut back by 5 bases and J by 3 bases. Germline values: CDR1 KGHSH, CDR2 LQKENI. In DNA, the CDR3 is TGTGCCAGCTCATCCTCCGGGACTAGCGGGAAGAAAGAGACCCAGTACTTC. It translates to CASSSSGTSGKKETQYF.

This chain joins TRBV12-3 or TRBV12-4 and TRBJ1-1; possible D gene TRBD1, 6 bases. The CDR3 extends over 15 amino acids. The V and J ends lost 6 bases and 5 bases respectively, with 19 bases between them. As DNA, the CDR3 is TGTGCCAGCAGGGCCGACAGGTCTATGGGAACTGAAGCTTTCTTT. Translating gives CASRADRSMGTEAFF.

The CDR3 DNA reads TGCAGTGCTAGAGATCATGCGGGGGCGTCTGGCTACACCTTC. It specifies CSARDHAGASGYTF. J is TRBJ1-2 and V is TRBV20-1; TRBD1 is a possible D gene (6 bases). The CDR3 is 14 residues long. V lost 0 bases and J 7 bases, leaving 15 bases between the germline ends. CDR1 is DFQATT, CDR2 SNEGSKA, per germline (reference sequence).

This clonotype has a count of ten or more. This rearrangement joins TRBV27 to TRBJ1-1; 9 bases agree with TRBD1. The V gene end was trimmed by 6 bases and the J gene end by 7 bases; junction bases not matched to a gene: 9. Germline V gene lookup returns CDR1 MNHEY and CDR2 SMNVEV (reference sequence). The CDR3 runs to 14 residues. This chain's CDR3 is CASSSRQGGDEAFF. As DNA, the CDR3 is TGTGCCAGCAGCAGTAGACAGGGGGGAGATGAAGCTTTCTTT.

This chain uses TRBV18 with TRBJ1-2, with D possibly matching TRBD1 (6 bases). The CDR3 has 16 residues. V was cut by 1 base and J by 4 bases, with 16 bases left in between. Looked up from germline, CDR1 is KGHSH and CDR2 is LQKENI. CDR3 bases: TGTGCCAGCTCACCACTCGGTACGGGAGGGGGCTATGGCTACACCTTC. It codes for CASSPLGTGGGYGYTF.

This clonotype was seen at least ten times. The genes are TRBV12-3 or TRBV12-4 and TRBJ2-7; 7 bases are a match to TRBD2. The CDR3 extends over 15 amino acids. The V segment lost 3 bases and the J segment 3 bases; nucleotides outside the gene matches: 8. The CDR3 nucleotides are TGTGCCAGCAGTTTCGAGCGGGACCCCCACTACGAGCAGTACTTC. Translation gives CASSFERDPHYEQYF.

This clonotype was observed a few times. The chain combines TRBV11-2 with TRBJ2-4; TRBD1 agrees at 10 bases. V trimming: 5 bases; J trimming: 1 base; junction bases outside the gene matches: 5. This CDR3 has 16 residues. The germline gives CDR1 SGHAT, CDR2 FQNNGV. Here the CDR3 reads CASSPRGQGAKNIQYF. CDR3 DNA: TGTGCCAGCAGCCCCAGGGGACAGGGGGCCAAAAACATTCAGTACTTC.

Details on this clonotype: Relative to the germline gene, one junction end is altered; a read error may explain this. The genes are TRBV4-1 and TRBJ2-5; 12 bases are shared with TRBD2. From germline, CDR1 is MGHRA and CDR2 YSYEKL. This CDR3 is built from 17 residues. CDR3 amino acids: CASSQAPGLAGQETLYF. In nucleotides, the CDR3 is TGCGCCAGCAGCCAAGCCCCGGGACTAGCGGGCCAAGAGACCCTGTACTTC.

The CDR3 region has the DNA TGTGCCAGCAGTTTTAAGTGGCCCCGCGGGGCCCGACTAGCTAAAACATACGAGCAGTACTTC. Translated: CASSFKWPRGARLAKTYEQYF. The chain couples TRBV28 to TRBJ2-7, with 7 bases identical to TRBD2. CDR1 MDHEN and CDR2 SYDVKM come from the germline V gene. J was trimmed by 4 bases and V by 3 bases; bases with no gene match: 27. This CDR3 has 21 residues. The full variable domain, with the rest looked up from reference TRBV28 and TRBJ2-7, is DVKVTQSSRYLVKRTGEKVFLECVQDMDHENMFWYRQDPGLGLRLIYFSYDVKMKEKGDIPEGYSVSREKKERFSLILESASTNQTSMYLCASSFKWPRGARLAKTYEQYFGPGTRLTVT.

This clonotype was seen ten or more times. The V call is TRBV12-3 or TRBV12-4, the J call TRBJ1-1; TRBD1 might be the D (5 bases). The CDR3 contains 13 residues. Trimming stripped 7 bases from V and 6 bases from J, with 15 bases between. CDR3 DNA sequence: TGTGCCAGCAATTTGGGACCTGGCGCTGAAGCTTTCTTT. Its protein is CASNLGPGAEAFF.

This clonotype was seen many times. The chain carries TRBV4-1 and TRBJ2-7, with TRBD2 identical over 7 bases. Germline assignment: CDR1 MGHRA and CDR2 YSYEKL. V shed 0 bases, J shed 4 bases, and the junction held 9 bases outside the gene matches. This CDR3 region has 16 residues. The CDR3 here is CASSQDFVQGGYEQYF. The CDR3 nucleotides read TGCGCCAGCAGCCAAGATTTCGTCCAGGGAGGGTACGAGCAGTACTTC.